Shown below are 10 T cell receptor beta chains from a single sample sequenced in a study of blood T cell repertoires in COVID-19. This table comes from immunoSEQ multiplex PCR, and its TCRdb copy is limited to in-frame clones, with some not included. This sample has roughly 180,000 clones, with approximately 82% found just once. The sequencing sample was made of PBMCs or T cells enriched from blood (not recorded which). Receptors originate from a woman aged 50 to 60 in a cohort exposed to, infected with or recovered from COVID-19 (not recorded which).

J is TRBJ2-7 and V is TRBV3-1 (or the pseudogene TRBV3-2); 8 nucleotides agree with TRBD1. This CDR3 contains 13 residues. The V gene's germline CDR1 is LGHDT and CDR2 YNNKEL (reference sequence). The V gene end was trimmed by 0 bases and the J gene end by 12 bases; junction bases not matched to a gene: 7. The CDR3 sequence is CASSQETQGVTYF. The DNA for the CDR3 is TGTGCCAGCAGCCAAGAAACACAGGGGGTTACGTACTTC.

The chain recombines TRBV11-2 with TRBJ2-1; D might be TRBD2 (5 bases). Trimming left V 0 bases short and J 8 bases short, with 11 bases between. The CDR3 consists of 14 residues. Germline V lookup: CDR1 SGHAT, CDR2 FQNNGV. CDR3 in amino acids: CASSLEASSDEQFF. The CDR3 nucleotides are TGTGCCAGCAGCTTAGAAGCTAGCTCCGATGAGCAGTTCTTC.

The gene calls are TRBV3-1 (or the pseudogene TRBV3-2) and TRBJ1-4, with D uncertain. The ends were cut back, 1 base at V and 8 bases at J, with 11 bases in the middle. This CDR3 is built from 14 residues. Germline CDR1 LGHDT, CDR2 YNNKEL (reference sequence). The CDR3 protein is CASSQGTREEKLFF. The CDR3 region has the DNA TGTGCCAGCAGCCAAGGTACCCGGGAAGAAAAACTGTTTTTT.

This chain uses TRBV2 with TRBJ1-4; possibly TRBD1 for D (6 bases). Germline assignment: CDR1 SNHLY and CDR2 FYNNEI. V lost 8 bases to trimming and J lost 7 bases, with 11 bases between them. This CDR3 comprises 12 residues. The CDR3 nucleotides read TGTGCCAGCCGATTGGACAGTGAAAAACTGTTTTTT. Its translation is CASRLDSEKLFF.

The CDR3 bases are TGTGCCAGTGCAACTAGACGAGATACGCAGTATTTT. Protein sequence: CASATRRDTQYF. V is TRBV19 and J is TRBJ2-3, with D perhaps matching TRBD2 (5 bases). The germline V gene has CDR1 LNHDA and CDR2 SQIVND (reference sequence). This CDR3 region has 12 residues. V was shortened by 8 bases and J by 5 bases, with 11 bases between the two germline ends. Drawing the rest from reference TRBV19 and TRBJ2-3, the complete variable domain is DGGITQSPKYLFRKEGQNVTLSCEQNLNHDAMYWYRQDPGQGLRLIYYSQIVNDFQKGDIAEGYSVSREKKESFPLTVTSAQKNPTAFYLCASATRRDTQYFGPGTRLTVL.

At least ten counts were recorded for this clone. The V call is TRBV2, the J call TRBJ1-1; 7 bases fit TRBD1. Germline V CDR1 and CDR2: SNHLY, FYNNEI. The CDR3 runs to 14 residues. Trimming removed 5 bases from V and 7 bases from J; junction bases left unmatched: 10. This chain's CDR3 is CASSTTGYLSEAFF. CDR3 sequence (DNA): TGTGCCAGCAGTACGACAGGGTACTTGAGTGAAGCTTTCTTT.

The table lists this clone with a few counts. The rearrangement uses TRBV29-1 and TRBJ2-7, with 7 bases aligning to TRBD1. In germline, CDR1 is SQVTM, CDR2 ANQGSEA. With 4 bases clipped from V and 3 bases from J, the junction kept 6 bases outside the gene matches. CDR3 length equals 13 residues. The CDR3 nucleotides read TGCAGCGTTGTCCCGGGACAGCACTACGAGCAGTACTTC. Protein sequence: CSVVPGQHYEQYF.

V is TRBV6-1 and J is TRBJ1-5; the D gene is possibly TRBD1 (6 bases). The CDR3 sequence is 18 residues long. The V gene's germline CDR1 is MNHNS and CDR2 SASEGT. The V and J ends lost 4 bases and 0 bases respectively, with 19 bases between them. The CDR3, as DNA: TGTGCCAGCAGTGTAACAGGGCGACGAAGTTATAGCAATCAGCCCCAGCATTTT. Encoded protein: CASSVTGRRSYSNQPQHF.

The chain uses TRBV28 and TRBJ1-5; tentatively, D is TRBD1 (5 bases). The germline V gene has CDR1 MDHEN and CDR2 SYDVKM. The V end was cut by 3 bases, the J end by 0 bases, with 9 bases between. The CDR3 is 15 residues long. For the CDR3, the DNA is TGTGCCAGCAGTTTTCAAGGGGATAGCAATCAGCCCCAGCATTTT. Amino acids: CASSFQGDSNQPQHF.

V is TRBV9 and J is TRBJ1-1; possible D gene TRBD1, 6 bases. Per the germline V gene, CDR1 is SGDLS and CDR2 is YYNGEE. This CDR3 comprises 13 residues. The germline V and J ends were trimmed by 7 bases and 2 bases, with 12 bases remaining between them. For the CDR3, the DNA is TGTGCCAGCCGAGGACAGTATAACACTGAAGCTTTCTTT. Encoded protein: CASRGQYNTEAFF.